This TCR beta chain was captured in a study of cytomegalovirus exposure and HLA in healthy donors. Findings and caveats of the study: Within a later analysis, the majority of CMV-associated TCR beta chains appeared HLA-restricted.

V dropped 2 bases and J dropped 5; count of bases not matched to a gene: 0. Germline assignment: CDR1 MNHNY and CDR2 SVGAGI (reference sequence). The CDR3 is 13 amino acids. The PCR was carried out with 60 Vbeta primers and 13 Jbeta primers. TCRdb's copy holds only in-frame clones and misses some; the assay was immunoSEQ multiplex PCR. The repertoire has about 180,000 clones, 70% to 85% of them found once; the top ten carry roughly 1.2%. As regards this clone: Its antigen is as yet unknown. The same CDR3 arises from other DNA sequences in this sample as well.

The sample was PBMCs. The receptor's source is a girl aged 2-10 years in good health and CMV-seropositive. This chain uses TRBV6-6 with TRBJ2-1; 7 bases align to TRBD2. CDR3 amino acids: CASSYGGDNEQFF. DNA for the CDR3: TGTGCCAGCAGTTACGGGGGGGACAATGAGCAGTTCTTC.